This T cell receptor (beta chain) was identified in a study of T cell responses to AZD1222 COVID-19 vaccine. The study, taken as a whole, reports: Nearly half of unique spike-specific TCRs reportedly avoided B.1.351 and B.1.1.7 mutated regions. Across the whole spike, CD4 TCRs peaked at regions 160-218 and 743-854.

This clone was seen only once. The target antigen is unknown. Only in-frame clones appear in the TCRdb table, and some are missing; sequencing was by immunoSEQ multiplex PCR. The profile shows about 160,000 clones, approximately 91% of them singletons. V was pared by 4 bases and J by 5 bases, with 23 bases between. The V gene's germline CDR1 is MDHEN and CDR2 SYDVKM. The CDR3 runs 17 residues. The clonotype originates from an adult in good health. Here the sequenced sample was peripheral blood, taken on day 0 of AZD1222 vaccination. The chain links TRBV28 to TRBJ2-5; possibly TRBD1 for D (6 bases). The CDR3, as DNA: TGTGCCAGCAGTTCCATATTAGCGACAGGTCAGCGGGAGACCCAGTACTTC. Encoded protein: CASSSILATGQRETQYF.